This is a list of T cell receptor beta chains from one sample in a study of T cell repertoires in cytomegalovirus infection. TCRdb used MiXCR to reprocess the reads, holding one entry per CDR3 protein. The sample includes about 740,000 distinct CDR3 sequences, 35% to 45% of them seen just once. The sequenced sample was PBMCs. These receptors were obtained from a human donor in good health (CMV status not recorded). Some clones in this sample may be carry-over from other donors' samples. Each CDR3 is given with its conserved first and last residue. A D gene is named only where the DNA matches it firmly. A clone size is listed for some rows: how often the clone was seen (once, few, many), or a class if it is expanded.

.,TRBD2,TRBV29-1,TRBJ2-3,TGCAGCGTTCGGGAGGGCACAGATACGCAGTATTTT,CSVREGTDTQYF
.,.,TRBV7-3,TRBJ2-1,TGTGCCAGCAGCGCTGGTGGGAGCCACAATGAGCAGTTCTTC,CASSAGGSHNEQFF
many,.,TRBV7-2,TRBJ2-3,TGTGCCAGCAGCTTAGTTTCAAATACGCAGTATTTT,CASSLVSNTQYF
.,TRBD1,TRBV28,TRBJ1-1,TGTGGCAGCAGAACCGGGACAGGGGTGACTGAAGCTTTCTTT,CGSRTGTGVTEAFF
.,TRBD1,TRBV27,TRBJ2-7,TGTGCCAGCAGTTTTCGTGGACAGGGGTTCTCTAATCGAAGTAACGAGCAGTACTTC,CASSFRGQGFSNRSNEQYF
few,.,TRBV28,TRBJ1-1,TGTGCCAGCGGGTTGGATAACACTGAAGCTTTCTTT,CASGLDNTEAFF
few,TRBD2,TRBV6-6,TRBJ2-7,TGTGCCAGCAGTATACTAGCGGGGGGACCCTACGAGCAGTACTTC,CASSILAGGPYEQYF
.,.,TRBV3-1,TRBJ1-2,TGTGCCAGCAGCCACCTCCGACAGGACCCTACCTTC,CASSHLRQDPTF
few,TRBD1,TRBV7-6,TRBJ1-3,TGTGCCAGCAGCTTAGTCCCCAGGGGGGGGAGCTCTGGAAACACCATATATTTT,CASSLVPRGGSSGNTIYF
few,.,TRBV19,TRBJ1-3,TGTGCCAGTAGTTCGCGGAACAGATCTGGAAACACCATATATTTT,CASSSRNRSGNTIYF
.,.,TRBV11-2,TRBJ1-1,TGTGCCAGCAGCGGACGGGGGGCGGTGGCTGAAGCTTTCTTT,CASSGRGAVAEAFF
.,.,TRBV28,TRBJ1-2,TGTGCCAGCAATAGGACTGACCCTAGGGGCTACACCTTC,CASNRTDPRGYTF
.,TRBD2,TRBV20-1,TRBJ2-1,TGCAGTGCCCCGGGTCCGACTAGCGGATTGTACAATGAGCAGTTCTTC,CSAPGPTSGLYNEQFF
few,TRBD1,TRBV7-3,TRBJ2-7,TGTGCCAGCAGTCAGCAGGGGGCCGCGGTGGGTGAGCAGTACTTC,CASSQQGAAVGEQYF
.,.,TRBV5-3,TRBJ1-2,TGTGCCAGCAGCTTGGGGAGGGATCGATGGGGGGGCTACACCTTC,CASSLGRDRWGGYTF
.,TRBD2,TRBV4-1,TRBJ2-3,TGCGCCAGCAGCCAAGATAGCGGGGGGGCAGATACGCAGTATTTT,CASSQDSGGADTQYF
few,TRBD1,TRBV19,TRBJ1-2,TGTGCCAGTAGTATGGAGGGACAGCGCCTTAACTATGGCTACACCTTC,CASSMEGQRLNYGYTF
.,.,TRBV19,TRBJ1-1,TGTGCCAGTAGTAGGACAACCGTAAACACTGAAGCTTTCTTT,CASSRTTVNTEAFF
.,.,TRBV7-2,TRBJ2-2,TGTGCCAGCAGCCAGGAGACTGCGAACACCGGGGAGCTGTTTTTT,CASSQETANTGELFF
few,.,TRBV4-2,TRBJ1-4,TGTGCCAGCAGCCAAGCCCTAGAAAAACTGTTTTTT,CASSQALEKLFF
.,TRBD1,TRBV27,TRBJ1-2,TGTGCCAGCAGTCCACGAGGGACAGGTAGAGGGAATGGCTACACCTTC,CASSPRGTGRGNGYTF
few,TRBD2,TRBV5-8,TRBJ2-3,TGTGCCAGCAGCGGCCTAGCGGTCGGGACAGATACGCAGTATTTT,CASSGLAVGTDTQYF
many,TRBD1,TRBV6-2/TRBV6-3,TRBJ2-1,TGTGCCAGCAGTTGGACAGGGCTCAATGAGCAGTTCTTC,CASSWTGLNEQFF
many,TRBD1,TRBV28,TRBJ1-1,TGTGCCAGCAACGACAGGGAGAGATACACTGAAGCTTTCTTT,CASNDRERYTEAFF
.,TRBD2,TRBV10-3,TRBJ2-7,TGTGCCATCAGTTCGACTAGCCGGGGCGAGCAGTACTTC,CAISSTSRGEQYF
.,.,TRBV28,TRBJ2-7,TGTGCCAGCAGTGTACGGGGGTTTGCCTACGAGCAGTACTTC,CASSVRGFAYEQYF
.,TRBD2,TRBV19,TRBJ2-2,TGTGCCAGTAGTAGAGGGTTAGCGGGAGGTCGAACCGGGGAGCTGTTTTTT,CASSRGLAGGRTGELFF
.,.,TRBV20-1,TRBJ2-3,TGCAGTGCTAGAGACGGAGGAGTTGGCACAGATACGCAGTATTTT,CSARDGGVGTDTQYF
few,.,TRBV30,TRBJ1-5,TGTGCCTGGAGTGCGGCAAGGCAGCCCCAGCATTTT,CAWSAARQPQHF
.,.,TRBV6-1,TRBJ2-7,TGTGCCAGCGTCACAGACCTCCACGAGCAGTACTTC,CASVTDLHEQYF
.,.,TRBV24-1,TRBJ2-3,TGTGCCACCAGTGAGAAGAGTACTAGCACAGATACGCAGTATTTT,CATSEKSTSTDTQYF
.,.,TRBV30,TRBJ2-7,TGTGCCTGGGGGGGAACAGGGTCCTACGAGCAGTACTTC,CAWGGTGSYEQYF
.,TRBD2,TRBV9,TRBJ2-5,TGTGCCAGCAGCGCAGGGCGACTAGCGGAAGAGACCCAGTACTTC,CASSAGRLAEETQYF
many,TRBD2,TRBV7-6,TRBJ2-1,TGTGCCAGCAGCTTAGAGGCTAGCGGGACGGTTGAGCAGTTCTTC,CASSLEASGTVEQFF
.,.,TRBV4-2,TRBJ1-4,TGTGCCAGCAGCCAAGAGGGGGGGATAACTAATGAAAAACTGTTTTTT,CASSQEGGITNEKLFF
.,TRBD2,TRBV6-2/TRBV6-3,TRBJ2-1,TGTGCCAGCAGTTCATTGGGACTAGCGGGAGCCAATGAGCAGTTCTTC,CASSSLGLAGANEQFF
few,.,TRBV20-1,TRBJ1-6,TGCAGTGGGCTTGGGGCCAGCGGGTCACCCCTCCACTTT,CSGLGASGSPLHF
many,.,TRBV20-1,TRBJ1-4,TGCAGTGCTAGACTGAGGGCACACAACGGGGGTGAAAAACTGTTTTTT,CSARLRAHNGGEKLFF
many,TRBD1,TRBV7-8,TRBJ2-5,TGTGCCAGCATCGGTCTCCGGGACTCCACCTCAGGGGGCGAGACCCAGTACTTC,CASIGLRDSTSGGETQYF
.,.,TRBV7-8,TRBJ2-5,TGTGCCAGCAGTCCCGAGGGGGTGATGGAGACCCAGTACTTC,CASSPEGVMETQYF
.,.,TRBV7-9,TRBJ2-2,TGTGCCAGCAGCCAACATTTCGGGGAGCTGTTTTTT,CASSQHFGELFF
.,.,TRBV7-4,TRBJ1-1,TGTGCCAGCAGCTTCACTATGGTCTCTGAAGCTTTCTTT,CASSFTMVSEAFF
few,.,TRBV6-5,TRBJ2-5,TGTGCCAGCAGTTACTCGAGGCGGACTCGACCCAAACAAGAGACCCAGTACTTC,CASSYSRRTRPKQETQYF
few,.,TRBV6-1,TRBJ2-3,TGTGCCAGCTTGCCGCTCGATCCTATAAAAAACACAGATACGCAGTATTTT,CASLPLDPIKNTDTQYF
few,.,TRBV27,TRBJ1-6,TGTGCCAGCAACCCATCTTGGACAATGGGTTCACCCCTCCACTTT,CASNPSWTMGSPLHF
few,TRBD1,TRBV3-1,TRBJ1-4,TGTGCCAGCAGCCTCCGGGACAGAAAAAAACTGTTTTTT,CASSLRDRKKLFF
.,.,TRBV27,TRBJ1-5,TGTGCCAGCAGTTTGTCGCCATCAGGGACCAATCAGCCCCAGCATTTT,CASSLSPSGTNQPQHF
.,.,TRBV4-1,TRBJ2-7,TGCGCCAGCAGCCAAGTTGGACAGTCCTACGAGCAGTACTTC,CASSQVGQSYEQYF
.,TRBD2,TRBV12-3/TRBV12-4,TRBJ2-3,TGTGCCAGCAGACCCCGCGAAGCGGGACTAGTAGGTACGCAGTATTTT,CASRPREAGLVGTQYF
.,.,TRBV27,TRBJ2-3,TGTGCCAGCAGTTTATCCCCAACCCCCGACCTAACGGAAACAGATACGCAGTATTTT,CASSLSPTPDLTETDTQYF
.,.,TRBV28,TRBJ2-1,TGTGCCAGCAGACCCGGAGATGTTACCAATGAGCAGTTCTTC,CASRPGDVTNEQFF
.,.,TRBV6-1,TRBJ2-1,TGTGCCAGCAGGGCTACCAGGACCGGTTCCTACAATGAGCAGTTCTTC,CASRATRTGSYNEQFF